This T cell receptor beta chain was recorded in a study of a mutant IDH1 vaccine in newly diagnosed glioma. As for the study in general: Vaccinations were initiated 4-6 weeks following radiotherapy alone, or were given together with temozolomide cycles. Antecedent treatment encompassed radiotherapy, temozolomide, or their combination; the majority received both.

V shed 6 bases and J shed 3 bases, with 15 bases lying between them. CDR3 length: 15 amino acids. Germline CDR1 is MNHEY and CDR2 is SMNVEV (reference sequence). A word on this clone: As yet, its antigen is unknown.

Time point given: week 23, last vaccination. The vaccine gave 300 ug of a 20-mer mutant IDH1 peptide subcutaneously per dose. Clones were sequenced by immunoSEQ multiplex PCR, and TCRdb holds only the in-frame ones, with some missing. This sample carries some 80,000 clones, roughly 85% of them seen once, and the ten largest clones take 0.75% to 0.95%. The rearrangement links TRBV27 to TRBJ2-1; D uncertain. This specimen was PBMCs, taken from a glioma patient whose treatment included an IDH1 peptide vaccine. The sequence came from a woman in her 50s with glioma. The CDR3 DNA reads TGTGCCAGCAGCACTTTAGGTCCGATCTACAATGAGCAGTTCTTC. Encoded protein: CASSTLGPIYNEQFF.